The clone carrying this T cell receptor beta chain was found many times. Its antigen is unknown. Using its own MiXCR run on the reads, TCRdb lists one record per CDR3 protein. The sample lists approximately 550,000 distinct CDR3 sequences; approximately 16% were seen once. This record belongs to a study of T cell repertoires in cytomegalovirus infection. On the study more broadly: An indication of both CMV infection and matching HLA type came from public TCR beta signatures.

Germline CDR1 ENHRY, CDR2 SYGVKD. This CDR3 spans 14 amino acids. The V gene lost 4 bases and the J gene lost 5 bases, with 14 bases spanning the gap. Notes on the study in general: It was HLA-C-restricted CMV-specific TCR beta clonotypes that dominated the response ex vivo.

The specimen was CD8+ T cells from PBMCs. The receptor was isolated from a human donor in good health (CMV status not recorded). Some clones in this sample may be carry-over from other donors' samples. The chain uses TRBV10-3 and TRBJ1-1; D is uncertain. For the CDR3, the DNA is TGTGCCATCAGTGGGACGGACGGAGGGACTGAAGCTTTCTTT. Amino acids: CAISGTDGGTEAFF.